The clone carrying this T cell receptor (beta chain) has a handful of counts. Its antigen is as yet unknown. In TCRdb, the RT-PCR reads were re-called with MiXCR into one record per CDR3 protein. The profile covers 650,000 to 700,000 distinct CDR3 sequences, with 15% to 19% appearing a single time and roughly 11% taken by the ten largest. The CDR3 contains 15 residues. With V trimmed by 0 bases and J by 8 bases, 4 bases remained unmatched. The germline gives CDR1 MGHRA, CDR2 YSYEKL. This entry comes from a study of response to subunit inactivated influenza vaccine. General study results and limits: Authors proposed each seasonal influenza vaccination draws in few new T cells.

This receptor was identified in a man aged 50 or older who received an inactivated influenza vaccine. V and J are TRBV4-1 and TRBJ1-4, with TRBD1 matching over 9 bases. Sequencing was performed on PBMCs from blood, taken roughly 12 days after vaccination. DNA of the CDR3: TGCGCCAGCAGCCAAGATCGGGACAGGGTAGAAAAACTGTTTTTT. Encoded protein: CASSQDRDRVEKLFF.